This TCR beta chain was retrieved from a study of Ad26.COV2.S vaccination and SARS-CoV-2 variants. The treatment is: over 15 received Ad26.COV2.S at low or high dose, single or two shots; roughly 5 received placebo; per-sample allocation not given. Collection of samples fell on day 63 after the first vaccine or placebo injection. Using immunoSEQ multiplex PCR, the repertoire was profiled, and TCRdb retains in-frame clones only, with some absent. The profile shows about 480,000 clones, roughly 89% of them singletons. This specimen consisted of peripheral blood, obtained in a trial of Ad26.COV2.S vaccine versus placebo. This clonotype originated in a person aged 18-65 years who received the Ad26.COV2.S COVID-19 vaccine or a placebo.

This chain's CDR3 is CASSLGTGGGPRETQYF. The DNA for the CDR3 is TGTGCCAGCAGTTTAGGGACGGGGGGAGGGCCTCGGGAGACCCAGTACTTC. This chain connects TRBV7-3 to TRBJ2-5; 7 nucleotides match TRBD2. Trimming at V came to 6 bases and at J to 5 bases, leaving 18 bases not matched to a gene. Germline CDR1 SGHTA, CDR2 FQGTGA. CDR3 length equals 17 residues.